A selection of T cell receptor beta chains follows, all from one sample in a study of cytomegalovirus exposure and HLA in healthy donors. Using immunoSEQ multiplex PCR, the repertoire was profiled, and TCRdb retains in-frame clones only, with some absent. This table holds roughly 200,000 clones, around 80% found once. The specimen was PBMCs. These receptor sequences come from a woman in her 30s in good health and CMV-seropositive. Each CDR3 is given with its conserved first and last residue. The D gene is left open where the match is weak. Rows may omit the clone size; those that give it use once, few, many or a size class.

J gene,D gene,clone size,V gene,CDR3 protein,CDR3 DNA
TRBJ2-1,.,.,TRBV7-9,CASSWGGRTYNEQFF,TGTGCCAGCAGCTGGGGGGGGCGGACCTACAATGAGCAGTTCTTC
TRBJ2-3,.,once,TRBV30,CAWSFSQGTDTQYF,TGTGCCTGGAGTTTTTCCCAGGGCACAGATACGCAGTATTTT
TRBJ1-1,TRBD1,.,TRBV6-6,CASSYSDRGNTEAFF,TGTGCCAGCAGTTATTCAGACAGGGGCAACACTGAAGCTTTCTTT
TRBJ1-2,.,.,TRBV29-1,CSALNRVGGYTF,TGCAGCGCCCTTAACAGGGTCGGCGGCTACACCTTC
TRBJ2-7,.,.,TRBV2,CASSEMAGYYEQYF,TGTGCCAGCAGTGAAATGGCAGGGTACTACGAGCAGTACTTC
TRBJ2-1,.,.,TRBV10-2,CASRTDAGYEQFF,TGCGCCAGCAGGACCGACGCGGGGTATGAGCAGTTCTTC
TRBJ2-1,.,.,TRBV19,CASSSYNLAVGNNEQFF,TGTGCCAGTAGTAGCTACAATTTAGCGGTGGGAAACAATGAGCAGTTCTTC
TRBJ2-2,TRBD2,once,TRBV4-3,CASSQVVGLYTGELFF,TGCGCCAGCAGCCAAGTGGTGGGACTATACACCGGGGAGCTGTTTTTT
TRBJ2-2,TRBD2,.,TRBV2,CASRTSGSTNTGELFF,TGTGCCAGTAGGACTAGCGGGAGTACGAACACCGGGGAGCTGTTTTTT
TRBJ2-7,.,.,TRBV10-3,CAISGTRETYEQYF,TGTGCCATCAGTGGGACCCGGGAAACCTACGAGCAGTACTTC
TRBJ2-7,.,.,TRBV14,CASSGSGYEQYF,TGTGCCAGCAGCGGGAGCGGGTACGAGCAGTACTTC
TRBJ1-5,.,few,TRBV6-6,CASSFGANQPQHF,TGTGCCAGCAGTTTTGGGGCCAATCAGCCCCAGCATTTT
TRBJ2-3,TRBD2,.,TRBV10-3,CAISPGASGNTDTQYF,TGTGCCATCAGCCCTGGGGCTAGCGGAAACACAGATACGCAGTATTTT
TRBJ2-5,TRBD2,.,TRBV7-9,CASTFGLARQETQYF,TGTGCCAGCACCTTTGGACTAGCCAGGCAAGAGACCCAGTACTTC
TRBJ2-7,TRBD2,.,TRBV6-1,CASSEALPGGTSYEQYF,TGTGCCAGCAGTGAAGCGTTGCCGGGAGGAACGTCCTACGAGCAGTACTTC
TRBJ1-2,TRBD1,few,TRBV7-9,CASSPDRVYGYTF,TGTGCCAGCAGCCCGGACAGGGTTTATGGCTACACCTTC
TRBJ2-3,TRBD2,once,TRBV15,CATSQSLSLAGGRDTQYF,TGTGCCACCAGCCAATCCCTATCCCTAGCGGGAGGGAGGGATACGCAGTATTTT
TRBJ1-2,TRBD1,.,TRBV4-2,CASSQETGGVGYTF,TGTGCCAGCAGCCAAGAAACAGGGGGCGTTGGCTACACCTTC
TRBJ2-7,TRBD1,.,TRBV27,CASSPGQGALYEQYF,TGTGCCAGCAGTCCGGGACAGGGAGCTCTCTACGAGCAGTACTTC
TRBJ2-2,TRBD1,.,TRBV7-9,CASRADTGGTNTGELFF,TGTGCCAGCAGGGCTGATACAGGGGGCACGAACACCGGGGAGCTGTTTTTT
TRBJ1-1,.,few,TRBV6-1,CASSEGPGTEAFF,TGTGCCAGCAGTGAAGGGCCGGGCACTGAAGCTTTCTTT
TRBJ1-6,TRBD1,.,TRBV7-2,CASSLAPWDSRTPIYNSPLHF,TGTGCCAGCAGCTTAGCGCCCTGGGACAGTAGGACCCCTATATATAATTCACCCCTCCACTTT
TRBJ2-2,TRBD1,.,TRBV4-1,CASSQRTGVNDGELFF,TGCGCCAGCAGCCAGAGGACAGGGGTTAACGACGGGGAGCTGTTTTTT
TRBJ1-4,.,.,TRBV21-1,CASSKGRQGNEKLFF,TGTGCCAGCAGCAAAGGGCGGCAGGGGAATGAAAAACTGTTTTTT
TRBJ1-2,TRBD1,once,TRBV18,CASSPRQGHGYTF,TGTGCCAGCTCACCCCGACAGGGACATGGCTACACCTTC
TRBJ2-7,TRBD1,.,TRBV13,CASSNPSGQGIEQYF,TGTGCCAGCAGCAACCCTTCGGGACAGGGTATTGAGCAGTACTTC
TRBJ2-7,TRBD1,.,TRBV7-8,CASSLGTGKSYEQYF,TGTGCCAGCAGCCTCGGGACAGGGAAATCCTACGAGCAGTACTTC
TRBJ2-7,.,.,TRBV10-2,CASGEVAVPHEQYF,TGCGCCAGCGGAGAAGTAGCTGTTCCCCACGAGCAGTACTTC
TRBJ1-1,TRBD1,once,TRBV11-2,CASTNWDRTTEAFF,TGTGCCAGCACGAATTGGGACAGGACGACTGAAGCTTTCTTT
TRBJ2-5,.,.,TRBV13,CASSLGLTQEAQYF,TGTGCCAGCAGCCTGGGACTTACTCAAGAGGCCCAGTACTTC
TRBJ2-7,.,once,TRBV27,CASSQGLAYEEQYF,TGTGCCAGCAGCCAGGGGCTTGCCTACGAAGAGCAGTACTTC
TRBJ1-5,.,few,TRBV27,CASSLSYKGGGQPQHF,TGTGCCAGCAGTTTATCTTATAAAGGGGGGGGGCAGCCCCAGCATTTT
TRBJ2-1,.,.,TRBV11-3,CATQGLNEQFF,TGTGCCACGCAAGGACTAAATGAGCAGTTCTTC
TRBJ1-2,TRBD1,once,TRBV2,CASSVLQGANYGYTF,TGTGCCAGCAGTGTGCTACAGGGGGCGAACTATGGCTACACCTTC
TRBJ2-7,.,.,TRBV7-9,CASSSRDSPYEQYF,TGTGCCAGCAGCTCCCGGGATTCTCCCTACGAGCAGTACTTC
TRBJ2-2,.,.,TRBV4-1,CASSSPGLKNTGELFF,TGCGCCAGCAGCTCACCGGGACTCAAGAACACCGGGGAGCTGTTTTTT
TRBJ2-2,.,.,TRBV13,CASKQGGRSGELFF,TGTGCCAGCAAACAGGGGGGGCGTAGCGGGGAGCTGTTTTTT
TRBJ1-3,.,.,TRBV6-5,CASSYSGAFGNTIYF,TGTGCCAGCAGTTACTCAGGGGCCTTCGGAAACACCATATATTTT
TRBJ1-2,TRBD1,few,TRBV18,CASSPLDRGYGYTF,TGTGCCAGCTCACCCCTGGACAGGGGCTATGGCTACACCTTC
TRBJ1-2,TRBD1,.,TRBV30,CAWSGGTAYGYTF,TGTGCCTGGAGTGGTGGGACAGCCTATGGCTACACCTTC
TRBJ2-3,TRBD2,few,TRBV6-4,CASSELAGDTDTQYF,TGTGCCAGCAGTGAGCTAGCGGGTGATACAGATACGCAGTATTTT
TRBJ1-2,.,.,TRBV7-8,CASSLALYLPLYGYTF,TGTGCCAGCAGCTTAGCGTTGTATCTACCCCTCTATGGCTACACCTTC
TRBJ1-6,.,.,TRBV5-1,CASSLTRFSYNSPLHF,TGCGCCAGCAGCTTAACACGATTTTCCTATAATTCACCCCTCCACTTT
TRBJ2-4,TRBD1,.,TRBV7-8,CASSSVTGFQYF,TGTGCCAGCAGCTCCGTGACAGGGTTTCAGTACTTC
TRBJ1-2,.,.,TRBV6-5,CASSYQGSHYGYTF,TGTGCCAGCAGTTACCAGGGAAGTCACTATGGCTACACCTTC
TRBJ1-4,TRBD1,.,TRBV19,CASSIRGTGANEKLFF,TGTGCCAGTAGTATAAGGGGGACAGGGGCTAATGAAAAACTGTTTTTT
TRBJ2-7,.,.,TRBV5-1,CASSLRQPYEQYF,TGCGCCAGCAGCTTGAGACAGCCCTACGAGCAGTACTTC
TRBJ2-3,TRBD2,.,TRBV7-9,CASSLLAGRRGDTQYF,TGTGCCAGCAGCTTGTTAGCGGGGAGGAGGGGAGATACGCAGTATTTT
TRBJ2-2,TRBD2,.,TRBV5-8,CASRGGINTGELFF,TGTGCCAGCAGGGGGGGGATAAACACCGGGGAGCTGTTTTTT
TRBJ2-2,TRBD2,.,TRBV9,CASSVAPAGGLDTGELFF,TGTGCCAGCAGCGTAGCTCCAGCGGGAGGGTTGGATACCGGGGAGCTGTTTTTT
TRBJ1-1,.,.,TRBV14,CASRERGDNTEAFF,TGTGCCAGCAGGGAAAGGGGCGATAACACTGAAGCTTTCTTT
TRBJ2-1,TRBD2,.,TRBV27,CASSAGLAGVYNEQFF,TGTGCCAGCAGTGCGGGACTAGCGGGAGTATACAATGAGCAGTTCTTC
TRBJ2-2,TRBD2,.,TRBV4-1,CASSRGSGRETGELFF,TGCGCCAGCAGTCGGGGTAGCGGGAGGGAGACCGGGGAGCTGTTTTTT